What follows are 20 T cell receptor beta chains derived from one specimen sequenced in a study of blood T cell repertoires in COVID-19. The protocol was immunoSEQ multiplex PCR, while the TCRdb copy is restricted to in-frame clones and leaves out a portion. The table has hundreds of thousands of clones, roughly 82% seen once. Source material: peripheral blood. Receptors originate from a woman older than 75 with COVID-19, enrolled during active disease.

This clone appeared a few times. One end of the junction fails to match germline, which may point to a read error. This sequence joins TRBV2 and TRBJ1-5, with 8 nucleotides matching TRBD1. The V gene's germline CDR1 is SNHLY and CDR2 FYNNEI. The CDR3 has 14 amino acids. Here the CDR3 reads CASREGQGAQPQHF. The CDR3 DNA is TGTGCCAGCAGGGAAGGACAGGGAGCTCAGCCCCAGCATTTT.

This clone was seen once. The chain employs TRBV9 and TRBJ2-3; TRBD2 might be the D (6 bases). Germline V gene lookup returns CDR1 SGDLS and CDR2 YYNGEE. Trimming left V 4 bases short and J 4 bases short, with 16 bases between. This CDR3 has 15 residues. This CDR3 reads CASSPAGRTPDTQYF. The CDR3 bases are TGTGCCAGCAGCCCGGCGGGGAGGACTCCAGATACGCAGTATTTT.

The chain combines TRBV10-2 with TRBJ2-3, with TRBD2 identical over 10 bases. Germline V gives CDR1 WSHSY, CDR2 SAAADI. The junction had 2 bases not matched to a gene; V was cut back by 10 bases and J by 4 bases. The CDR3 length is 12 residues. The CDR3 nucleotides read TGCGCCACTAGCGGGGGAGCAGATACGCAGTATTTT. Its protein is CATSGGADTQYF.

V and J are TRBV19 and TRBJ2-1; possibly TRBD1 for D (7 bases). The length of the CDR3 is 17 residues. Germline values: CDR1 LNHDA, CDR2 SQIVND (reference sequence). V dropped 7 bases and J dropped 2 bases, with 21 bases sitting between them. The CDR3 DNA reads TGTGCCAGTACCCCGACAGGGACTTACCTTACCTACAATGAGCAGTTCTTC. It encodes CASTPTGTYLTYNEQFF.

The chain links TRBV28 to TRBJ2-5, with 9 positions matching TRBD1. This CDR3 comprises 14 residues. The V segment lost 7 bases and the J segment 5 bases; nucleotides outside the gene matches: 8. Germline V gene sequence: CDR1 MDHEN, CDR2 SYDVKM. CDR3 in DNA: TGTGCCAGCAAGCAAACAGGGGGCGCGGAGACCCAGTACTTC. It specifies CASKQTGGAETQYF.

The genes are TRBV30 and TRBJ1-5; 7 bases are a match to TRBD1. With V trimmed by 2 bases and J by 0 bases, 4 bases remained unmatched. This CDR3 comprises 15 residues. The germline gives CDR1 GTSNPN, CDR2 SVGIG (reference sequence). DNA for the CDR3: TGTGCCTGGAGTTTAGGGGGCCCTAGCAATCAGCCCCAGCATTTT. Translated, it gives CAWSLGGPSNQPQHF.

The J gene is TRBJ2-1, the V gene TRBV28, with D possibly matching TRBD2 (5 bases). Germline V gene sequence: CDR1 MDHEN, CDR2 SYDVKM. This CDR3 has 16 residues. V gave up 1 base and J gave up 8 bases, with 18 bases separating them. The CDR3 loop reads CASSLSPFGGRYEQFF. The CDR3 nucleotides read TGTGCCAGCAGTTTATCGCCTTTTGGAGGCCGCTATGAGCAGTTCTTC.

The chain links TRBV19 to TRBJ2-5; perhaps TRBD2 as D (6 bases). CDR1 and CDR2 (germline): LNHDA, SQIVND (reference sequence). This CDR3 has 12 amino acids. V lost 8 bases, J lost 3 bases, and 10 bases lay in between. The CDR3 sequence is CASAGPEETQYF. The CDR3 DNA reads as TGTGCCAGTGCGGGACCAGAAGAGACCCAGTACTTC.

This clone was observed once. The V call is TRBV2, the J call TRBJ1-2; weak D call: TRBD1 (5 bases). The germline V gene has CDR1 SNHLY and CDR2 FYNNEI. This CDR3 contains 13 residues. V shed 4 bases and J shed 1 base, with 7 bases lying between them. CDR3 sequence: CASSVDSNYGYTF. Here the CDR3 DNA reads TGTGCCAGCAGTGTAGACAGTAACTATGGCTACACCTTC.

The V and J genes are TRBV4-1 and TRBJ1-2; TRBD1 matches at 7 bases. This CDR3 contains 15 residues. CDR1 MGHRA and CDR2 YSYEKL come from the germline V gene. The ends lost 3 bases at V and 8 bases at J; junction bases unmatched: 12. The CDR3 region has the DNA TGCGCCAGCAGCCAGGGTGGGACAGCCACATGGGGCTACACCTTC. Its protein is CASSQGGTATWGYTF.

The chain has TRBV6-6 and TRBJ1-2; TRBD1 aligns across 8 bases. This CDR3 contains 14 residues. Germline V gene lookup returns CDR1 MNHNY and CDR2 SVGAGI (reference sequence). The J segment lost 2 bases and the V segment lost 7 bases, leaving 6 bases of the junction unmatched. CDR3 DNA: TGTGCCAGCATTCGAGACAGGGGAAACTATGGCTACACCTTC. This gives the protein CASIRDRGNYGYTF.

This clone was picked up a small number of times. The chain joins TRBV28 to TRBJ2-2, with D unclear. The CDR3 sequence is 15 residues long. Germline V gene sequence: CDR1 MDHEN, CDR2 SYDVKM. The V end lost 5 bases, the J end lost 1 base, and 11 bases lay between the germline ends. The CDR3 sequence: CASSPPQRNTGELFF. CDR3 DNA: TGTGCCAGCAGTCCCCCCCAGCGGAACACCGGGGAGCTGTTTTTT.

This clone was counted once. The CDR3 DNA is TGTGCCAGCATCACTCCCTTTAGAAACACTGAAGCTTTCTTT. Its translation is CASITPFRNTEAFF. The chain couples TRBV7-9 to TRBJ1-1, with D hard to call. Deletions cut 7 bases from V and 2 bases from J, with 14 bases between. Per germline, CDR1 SEHNR and CDR2 FQNEAQ (reference sequence). This CDR3 has 14 amino acids.

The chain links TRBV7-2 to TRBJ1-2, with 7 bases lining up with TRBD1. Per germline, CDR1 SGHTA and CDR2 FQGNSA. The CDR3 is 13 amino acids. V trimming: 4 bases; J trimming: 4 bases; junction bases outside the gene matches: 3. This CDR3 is CASSSTGTYGYTF. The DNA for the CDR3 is TGTGCCAGCAGCTCGACAGGGACCTATGGCTACACCTTC.

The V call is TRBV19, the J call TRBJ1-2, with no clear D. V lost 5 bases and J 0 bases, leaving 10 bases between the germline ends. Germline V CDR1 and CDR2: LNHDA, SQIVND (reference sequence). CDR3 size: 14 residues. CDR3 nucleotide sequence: TGTGCCAGTAGTCACAGCGGTTCTAACTATGGCTACACCTTC. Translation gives CASSHSGSNYGYTF.

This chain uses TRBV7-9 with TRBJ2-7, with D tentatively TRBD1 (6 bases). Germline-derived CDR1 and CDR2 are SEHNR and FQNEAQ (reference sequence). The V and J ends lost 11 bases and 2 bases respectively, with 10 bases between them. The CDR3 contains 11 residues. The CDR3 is CAGQIAYEQYF. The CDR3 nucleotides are TGTGCCGGACAGATAGCCTACGAGCAGTACTTC.

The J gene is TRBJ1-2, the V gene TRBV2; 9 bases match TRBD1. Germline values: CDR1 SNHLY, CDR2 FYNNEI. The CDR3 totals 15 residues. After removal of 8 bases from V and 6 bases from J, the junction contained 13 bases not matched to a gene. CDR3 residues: CASAGQGSVANGYTF. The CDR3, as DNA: TGTGCCAGCGCGGGACAGGGTTCTGTTGCGAATGGCTACACCTTC.

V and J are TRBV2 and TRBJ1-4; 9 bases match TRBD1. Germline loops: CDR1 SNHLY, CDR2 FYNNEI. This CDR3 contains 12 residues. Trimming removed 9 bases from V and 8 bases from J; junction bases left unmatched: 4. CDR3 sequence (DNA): TGTGCCAGGGGACAGGGAGGGGAAAAACTGTTTTTT. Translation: CARGQGGEKLFF.

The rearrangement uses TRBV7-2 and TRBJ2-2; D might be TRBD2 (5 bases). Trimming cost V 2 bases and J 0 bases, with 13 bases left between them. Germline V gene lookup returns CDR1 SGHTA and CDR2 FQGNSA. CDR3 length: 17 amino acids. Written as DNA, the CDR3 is TGTGCCAGCAGCTTACGGGCGGGCCTTACGAACACCGGGGAGCTGTTTTTT. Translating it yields CASSLRAGLTNTGELFF.

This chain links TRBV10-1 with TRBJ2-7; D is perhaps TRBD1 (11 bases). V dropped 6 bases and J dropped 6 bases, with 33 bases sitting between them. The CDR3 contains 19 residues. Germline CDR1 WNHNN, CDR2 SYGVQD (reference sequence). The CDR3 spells CASSPKDRGPSGGLVEQYF. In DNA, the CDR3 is TGCGCCAGCAGCCCCAAGGACAGGGGGCCTAGCGGGGGCTTAGTCGAGCAGTACTTC.